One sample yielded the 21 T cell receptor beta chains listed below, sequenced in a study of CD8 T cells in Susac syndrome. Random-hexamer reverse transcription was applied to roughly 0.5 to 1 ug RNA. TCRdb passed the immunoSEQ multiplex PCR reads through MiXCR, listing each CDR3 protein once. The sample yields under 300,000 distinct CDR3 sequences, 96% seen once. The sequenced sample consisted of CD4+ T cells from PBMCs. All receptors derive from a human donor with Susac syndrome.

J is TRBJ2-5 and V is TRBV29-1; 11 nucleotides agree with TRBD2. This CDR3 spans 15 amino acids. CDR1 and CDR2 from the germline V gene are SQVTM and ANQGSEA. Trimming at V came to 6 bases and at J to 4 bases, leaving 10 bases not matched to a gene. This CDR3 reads CSVGIAGGFTETQYF. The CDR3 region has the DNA TGCAGCGTCGGAATAGCGGGAGGGTTCACAGAGACCCAGTACTTC.

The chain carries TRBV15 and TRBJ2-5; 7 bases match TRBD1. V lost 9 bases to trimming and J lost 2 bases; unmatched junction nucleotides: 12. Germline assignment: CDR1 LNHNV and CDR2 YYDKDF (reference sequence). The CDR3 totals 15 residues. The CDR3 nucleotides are TGTGCCACGGCCCGATGGGACAGAACTCAAGAGACCCAGTACTTC. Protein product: CATARWDRTQETQYF.

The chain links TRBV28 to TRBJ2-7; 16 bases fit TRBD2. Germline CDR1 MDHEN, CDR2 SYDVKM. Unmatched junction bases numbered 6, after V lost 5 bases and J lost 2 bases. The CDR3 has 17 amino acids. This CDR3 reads CASSAPGTSGRAYEQYF. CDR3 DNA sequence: TGTGCCAGCAGTGCGCCTGGGACTAGCGGGAGGGCCTACGAGCAGTACTTC.

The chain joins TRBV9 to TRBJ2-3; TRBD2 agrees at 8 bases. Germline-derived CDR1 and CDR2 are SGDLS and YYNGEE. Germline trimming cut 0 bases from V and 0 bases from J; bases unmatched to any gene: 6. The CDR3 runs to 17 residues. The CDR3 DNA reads TGTGCCAGCAGCGTAGGACTAGCGAGATCCAGCACAGATACGCAGTATTTT. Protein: CASSVGLARSSTDTQYF.

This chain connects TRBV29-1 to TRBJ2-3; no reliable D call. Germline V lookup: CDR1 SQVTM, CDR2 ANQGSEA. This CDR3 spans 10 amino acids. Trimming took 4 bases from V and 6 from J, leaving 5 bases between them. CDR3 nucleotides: TGCAGCGTTGCTCGGGATACGCAGTATTTT. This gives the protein CSVARDTQYF.

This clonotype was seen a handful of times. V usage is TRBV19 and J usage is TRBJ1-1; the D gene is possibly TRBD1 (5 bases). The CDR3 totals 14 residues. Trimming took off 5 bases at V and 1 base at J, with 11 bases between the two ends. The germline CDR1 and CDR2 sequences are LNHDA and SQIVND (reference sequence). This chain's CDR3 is CASSRGGRNTEAFF. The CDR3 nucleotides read TGTGCCAGTAGTCGGGGGGGGAGGAACACTGAAGCTTTCTTT.

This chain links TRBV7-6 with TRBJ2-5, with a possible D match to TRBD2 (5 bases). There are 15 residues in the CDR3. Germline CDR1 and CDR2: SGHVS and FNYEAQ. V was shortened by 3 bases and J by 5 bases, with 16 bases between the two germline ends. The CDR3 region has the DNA TGTGCCAGCAGCTTTGGTGGGAGTCGGCAGGAGACCCAGTACTTC. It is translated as CASSFGGSRQETQYF.

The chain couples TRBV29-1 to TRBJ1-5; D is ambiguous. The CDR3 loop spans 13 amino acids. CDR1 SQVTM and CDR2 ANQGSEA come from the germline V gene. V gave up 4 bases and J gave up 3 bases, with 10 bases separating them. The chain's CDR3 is CSVAAGINQPQHF. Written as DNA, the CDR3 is TGCAGCGTTGCCGCGGGGATCAATCAGCCCCAGCATTTT.

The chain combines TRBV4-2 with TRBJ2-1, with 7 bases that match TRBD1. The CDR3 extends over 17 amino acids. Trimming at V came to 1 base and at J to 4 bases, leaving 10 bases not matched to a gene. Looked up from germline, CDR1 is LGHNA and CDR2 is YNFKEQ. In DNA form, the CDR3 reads TGTGCCAGCAGCCAAGGAATCCCACAGGGGAGTTACAATGAGCAGTTCTTC. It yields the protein CASSQGIPQGSYNEQFF.

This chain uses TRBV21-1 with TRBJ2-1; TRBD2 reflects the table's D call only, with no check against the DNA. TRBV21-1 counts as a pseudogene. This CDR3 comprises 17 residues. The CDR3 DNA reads TGTGCCAGCAGCAAAGGACTGGTCCCACTCCCTTCCAATGAGCAGTTCTTC. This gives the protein CASSKGLVPLPSNEQFF.

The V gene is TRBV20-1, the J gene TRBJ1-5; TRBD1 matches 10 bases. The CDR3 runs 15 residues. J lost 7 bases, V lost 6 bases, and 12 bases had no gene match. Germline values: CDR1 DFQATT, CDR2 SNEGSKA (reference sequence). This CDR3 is CSAVPGQGLGQPQHF. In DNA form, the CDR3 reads TGCAGTGCCGTTCCGGGACAGGGGCTCGGGCAGCCCCAGCATTTT.

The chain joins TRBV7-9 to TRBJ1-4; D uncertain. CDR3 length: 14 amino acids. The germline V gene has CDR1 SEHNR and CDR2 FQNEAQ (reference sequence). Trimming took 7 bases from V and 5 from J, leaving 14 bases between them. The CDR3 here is CASTPDGYNEKLFF. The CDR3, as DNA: TGTGCCAGCACGCCGGACGGATACAATGAAAAACTGTTTTTT.

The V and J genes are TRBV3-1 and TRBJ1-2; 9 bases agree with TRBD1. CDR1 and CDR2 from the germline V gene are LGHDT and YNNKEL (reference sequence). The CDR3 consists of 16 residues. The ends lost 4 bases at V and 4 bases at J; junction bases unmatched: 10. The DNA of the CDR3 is TGTGCCAGCAGCCCTCCCAGACAGGGGGGAGCCTATGGCTACACCTTC. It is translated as CASSPPRQGGAYGYTF.

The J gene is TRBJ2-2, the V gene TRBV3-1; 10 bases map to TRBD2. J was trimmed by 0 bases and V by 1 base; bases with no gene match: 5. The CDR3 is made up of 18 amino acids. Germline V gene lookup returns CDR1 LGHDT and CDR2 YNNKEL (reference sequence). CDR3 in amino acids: CASSQGPSGRPNTGELFF. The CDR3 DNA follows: TGTGCCAGCAGCCAAGGACCTAGCGGGAGACCGAACACCGGGGAGCTGTTTTTT. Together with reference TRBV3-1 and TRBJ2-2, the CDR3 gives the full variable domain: DTAVSQTPKYLVTQMGNDKSIKCEQNLGHDTMYWYKQDSKKFLKIMFSYNNKELIINETVPNRFSPKSPDKAHLNLHINSLELGDSAVYFCASSQGPSGRPNTGELFFGEGSRLTVL.

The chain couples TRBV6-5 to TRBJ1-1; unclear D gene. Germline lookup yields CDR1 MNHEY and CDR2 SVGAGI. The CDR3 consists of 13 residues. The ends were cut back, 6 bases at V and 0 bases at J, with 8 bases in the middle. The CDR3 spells CASRANMNTEAFF. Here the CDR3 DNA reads TGTGCCAGCAGGGCTAACATGAACACTGAAGCTTTCTTT.

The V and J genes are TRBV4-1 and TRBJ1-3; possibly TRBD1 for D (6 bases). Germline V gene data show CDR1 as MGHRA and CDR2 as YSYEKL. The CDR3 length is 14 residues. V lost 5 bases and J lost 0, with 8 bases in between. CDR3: CASSKQGSGNTIYF. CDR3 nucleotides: TGCGCCAGCAGCAAACAGGGCTCTGGAAACACCATATATTTT.

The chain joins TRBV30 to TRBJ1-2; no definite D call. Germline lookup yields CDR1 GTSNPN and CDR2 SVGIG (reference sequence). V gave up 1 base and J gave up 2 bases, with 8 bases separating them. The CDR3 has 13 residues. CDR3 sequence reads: CAWSDGENYGYTF. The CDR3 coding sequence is TGTGCCTGGAGTGATGGGGAGAACTATGGCTACACCTTC.

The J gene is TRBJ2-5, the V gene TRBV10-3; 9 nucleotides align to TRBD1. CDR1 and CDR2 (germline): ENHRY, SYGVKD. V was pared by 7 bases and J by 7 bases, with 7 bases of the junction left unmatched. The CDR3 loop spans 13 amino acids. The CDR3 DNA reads TGTGCCATCAAGTCACAGGGGGCAAGGACCCAGTACTTC. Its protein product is CAIKSQGARTQYF.

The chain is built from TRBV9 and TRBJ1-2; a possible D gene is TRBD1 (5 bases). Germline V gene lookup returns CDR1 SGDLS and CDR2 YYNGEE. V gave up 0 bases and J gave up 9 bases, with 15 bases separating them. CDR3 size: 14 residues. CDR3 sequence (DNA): TGTGCCAGCAGCGTAGGAGGGCAGGGCAGAAGCTACACCTTC. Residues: CASSVGGQGRSYTF.

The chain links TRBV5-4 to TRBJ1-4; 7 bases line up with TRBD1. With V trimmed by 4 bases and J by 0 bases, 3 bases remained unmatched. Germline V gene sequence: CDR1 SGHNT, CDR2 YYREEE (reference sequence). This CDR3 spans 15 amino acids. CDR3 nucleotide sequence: TGTGCCAGCAGCACCGGGACAGCAACTAATGAAAAACTGTTTTTT. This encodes CASSTGTATNEKLFF.

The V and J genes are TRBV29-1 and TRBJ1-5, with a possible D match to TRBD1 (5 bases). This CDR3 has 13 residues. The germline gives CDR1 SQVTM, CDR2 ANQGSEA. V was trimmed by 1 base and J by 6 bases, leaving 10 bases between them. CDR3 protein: CSVEVGVGQPQHF. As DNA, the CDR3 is TGCAGCGTTGAAGTAGGGGTGGGTCAGCCCCAGCATTTT.